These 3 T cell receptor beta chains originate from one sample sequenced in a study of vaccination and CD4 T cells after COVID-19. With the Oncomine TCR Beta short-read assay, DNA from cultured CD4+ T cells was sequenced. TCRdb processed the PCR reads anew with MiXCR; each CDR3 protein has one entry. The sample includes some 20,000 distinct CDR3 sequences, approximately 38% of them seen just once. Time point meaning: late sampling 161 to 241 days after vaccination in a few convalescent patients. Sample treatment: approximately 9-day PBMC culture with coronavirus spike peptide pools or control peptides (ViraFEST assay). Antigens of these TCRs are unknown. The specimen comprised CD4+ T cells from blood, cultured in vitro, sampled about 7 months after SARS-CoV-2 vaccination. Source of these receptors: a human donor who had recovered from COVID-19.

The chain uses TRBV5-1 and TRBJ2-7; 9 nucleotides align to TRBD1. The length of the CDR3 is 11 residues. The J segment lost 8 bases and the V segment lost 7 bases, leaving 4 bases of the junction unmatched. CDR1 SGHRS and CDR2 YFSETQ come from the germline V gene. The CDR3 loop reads CASGTGNKQYF. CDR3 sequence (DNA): TGCGCCAGCGGGACAGGGAATAAGCAGTACTTC.

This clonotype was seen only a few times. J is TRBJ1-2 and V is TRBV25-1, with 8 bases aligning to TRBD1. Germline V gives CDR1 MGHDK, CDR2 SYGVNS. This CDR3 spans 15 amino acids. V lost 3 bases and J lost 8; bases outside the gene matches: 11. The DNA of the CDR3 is TGTGCCAGCAGTGATCCCGCCAGGGGGCTGGAAGGCTACACCTTC. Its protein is CASSDPARGLEGYTF.

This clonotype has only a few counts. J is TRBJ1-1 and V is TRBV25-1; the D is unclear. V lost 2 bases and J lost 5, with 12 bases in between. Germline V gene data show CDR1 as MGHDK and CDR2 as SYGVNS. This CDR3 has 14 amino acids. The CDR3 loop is CASSERSVGTEAFF. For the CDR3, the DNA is TGTGCCAGCAGTGAAAGATCAGTCGGTACTGAAGCTTTCTTT. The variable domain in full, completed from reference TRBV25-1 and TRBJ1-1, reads EADIYQTPRYLVIGTGKKITLECSQTMGHDKMYWYQQDPGMELHLIHYSYGVNSTEKGDLSSESTVSRIRTEHFPLTLESARPSHTSQYLCASSERSVGTEAFFGQGTRLTVV.